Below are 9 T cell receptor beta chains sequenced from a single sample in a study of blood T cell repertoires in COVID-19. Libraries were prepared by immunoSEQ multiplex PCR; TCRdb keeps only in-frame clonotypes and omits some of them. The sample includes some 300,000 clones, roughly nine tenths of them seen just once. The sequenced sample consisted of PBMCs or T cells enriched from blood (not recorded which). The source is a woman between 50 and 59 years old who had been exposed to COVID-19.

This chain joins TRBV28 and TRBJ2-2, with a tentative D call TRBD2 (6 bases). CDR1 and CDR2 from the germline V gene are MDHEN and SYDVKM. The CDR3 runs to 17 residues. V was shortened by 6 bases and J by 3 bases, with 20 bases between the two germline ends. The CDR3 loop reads CASSPAAGKGYTGELFF. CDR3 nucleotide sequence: TGTGCCAGCAGCCCAGCGGCGGGGAAAGGGTACACCGGGGAGCTGTTTTTT.

The CDR3 reads CASHREGSNQPQHF. As DNA, the CDR3 is TGTGCCAGCCACAGGGAGGGTAGCAATCAGCCCCAGCATTTT. The V call is TRBV27, the J call TRBJ1-5, with TRBD1 as a possible D gene (6 bases). Trimming cost V 8 bases and J 0 bases, with 11 bases left between them. The CDR3 contains 14 residues. Germline CDR1 and CDR2: MNHEY and SMNVEV (reference sequence).

For the CDR3, the DNA is TGTGCCAGCAGTTTATCGGGACAGGGCCCCGCTAACTATGGCTACACCTTC. It translates to CASSLSGQGPANYGYTF. The chain couples TRBV27 to TRBJ1-2, with 9 positions matching TRBD1. The trim removed 0 bases at V and 0 bases at J, leaving 5 bases unmatched. The CDR3 sequence is 17 residues long. In germline, CDR1 is MNHEY, CDR2 SMNVEV (reference sequence).

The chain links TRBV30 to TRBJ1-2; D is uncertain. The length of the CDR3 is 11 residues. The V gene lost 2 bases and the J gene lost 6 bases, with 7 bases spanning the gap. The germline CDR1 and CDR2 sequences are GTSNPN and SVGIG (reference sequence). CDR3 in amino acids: CAWSPGDGYTF. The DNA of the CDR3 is TGTGCCTGGAGTCCCGGGGATGGCTACACCTTC. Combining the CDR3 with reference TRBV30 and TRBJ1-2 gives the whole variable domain SQTIHQWPATLVQPVGSPLSLECTVEGTSNPNLYWYRQAAGRGLQLLFYSVGIGQISSEVPQNLSASRPQDRQFILSSKKLLLSDSGFYLCAWSPGDGYTFGSGTRLTVV.

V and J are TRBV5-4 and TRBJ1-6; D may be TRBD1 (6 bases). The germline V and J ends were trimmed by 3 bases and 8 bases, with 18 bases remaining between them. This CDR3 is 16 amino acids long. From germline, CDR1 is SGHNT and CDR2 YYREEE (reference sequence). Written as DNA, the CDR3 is TGTGCCAGCAGCTCTAACCCCGGGACAAGCTATTCACCCCTCCACTTT. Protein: CASSSNPGTSYSPLHF.

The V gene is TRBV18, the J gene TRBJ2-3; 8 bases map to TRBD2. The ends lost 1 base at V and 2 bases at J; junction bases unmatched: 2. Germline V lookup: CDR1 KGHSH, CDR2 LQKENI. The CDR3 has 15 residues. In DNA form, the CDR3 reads TGTGCCAGCTCACCACGGCGGGGGGACACAGATACGCAGTATTTT. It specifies CASSPRRGDTDTQYF.

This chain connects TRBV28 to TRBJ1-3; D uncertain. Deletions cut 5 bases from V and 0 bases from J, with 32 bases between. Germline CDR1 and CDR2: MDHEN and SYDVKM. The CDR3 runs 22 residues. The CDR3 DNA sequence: TGTGCCAGCAGTCCGATTTACGAGGAGGGTGGATTAGGATCGCCCTCTGGAAACACCATATATTTT. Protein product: CASSPIYEEGGLGSPSGNTIYF.

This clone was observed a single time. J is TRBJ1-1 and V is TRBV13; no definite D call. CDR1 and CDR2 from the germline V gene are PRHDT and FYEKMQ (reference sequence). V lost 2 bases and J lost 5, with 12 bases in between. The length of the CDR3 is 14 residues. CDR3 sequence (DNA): TGTGCCAGCAGCTTACTTATCCGGTTGACTGAAGCTTTCTTT. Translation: CASSLLIRLTEAFF.

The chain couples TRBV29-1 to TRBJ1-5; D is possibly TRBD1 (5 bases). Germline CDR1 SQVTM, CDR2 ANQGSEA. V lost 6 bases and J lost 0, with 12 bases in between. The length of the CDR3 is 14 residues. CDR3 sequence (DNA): TGCAGCGTCCGTACGACAGATAGCAATCAGCCCCAGCATTTT. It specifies CSVRTTDSNQPQHF.